This TCR beta chain was identified in a study of cytotoxic CD8 clonotypes in ibrutinib-treated CLL. General study points: Clonality, elevated at ibrutinib response, dropped back toward baseline at progression. Higher circulating CD8+ T-cell counts strongly accompanied higher baseline clonality, above age-matched healthy donors.

Sequencing was designed to attain a depth spanning 1 in 200,000 to 1 in 1 million T cells. Generated by immunoSEQ multiplex PCR, the TCRdb table keeps only in-frame clones and is missing some. There are fewer than 45,000 clones in the sample; roughly two thirds occur only once, and 10% lies in the top ten. The CDR3 is 14 amino acids. With 7 bases clipped from V and 6 bases from J, the junction kept 8 bases outside the gene matches. Germline CDR1 SNHLY, CDR2 FYNNEI. Of note for this clone: Its cognate antigen is unknown.

The source is a human donor with chronic lymphocytic leukemia. V gene TRBV2 combines with J gene TRBJ2-4; 8 nucleotides agree with TRBD1. Sequencing was performed on PBMCs, taken at disease progression, from a patient treated with ibrutinib. CDR3 bases: TGTGCCAGCAATAACGGACAGGGTGGAAACATTCAGTACTTC. It codes for CASNNGQGGNIQYF. Together with reference TRBV2 and TRBJ2-4, the CDR3 gives the full variable domain: EPEVTQTPSHQVTQMGQEVILRCVPISNHLYFYWYRQILGQKVEFLVSFYNNEISEKSEIFDDQFSVERPDGSNFTLKIRSTKLEDSAMYFCASNNGQGGNIQYFGAGTRLSVL.